This TCR beta chain was sequenced for a study of blood T cell repertoires in COVID-19. Study background: Samples came from the United States, Italy and Spain, spanning acute and convalescent COVID-19. The cDNA or gDNA used as material had been derived from T cells, B-cell-depleted T cells, or PBMCs.

In the study's own analysis: Cell counts per sample came from amplifying reference gene primers. Using immunoSEQ multiplex PCR, the repertoire was profiled, and TCRdb retains in-frame clones only, with some absent. That table furnishes V, J and clone size, whereas the DNA furnished D and trimming. The sample lists approximately 250,000 clones, 85% to 90% occurring once. In germline, CDR1 is LNHNV, CDR2 YYDKDF (reference sequence). There are 19 residues in the CDR3. V lost 3 bases, J lost 4 bases, and 12 bases stayed unmatched. Allocation to cohorts depended on clinical history reported by the participants.

The rearrangement uses TRBV15 and TRBJ2-3; the match to TRBD2 covers 14 bases. Specimen: PBMCs or T cells enriched from blood (not recorded which). The sequence derives from a woman aged 30 to 39 with acute COVID-19. The CDR3 protein is CATSREGFGLAGGADTQYF. DNA of the CDR3: TGTGCCACCAGCAGGGAGGGGTTTGGACTAGCGGGAGGAGCAGATACGCAGTATTTT.